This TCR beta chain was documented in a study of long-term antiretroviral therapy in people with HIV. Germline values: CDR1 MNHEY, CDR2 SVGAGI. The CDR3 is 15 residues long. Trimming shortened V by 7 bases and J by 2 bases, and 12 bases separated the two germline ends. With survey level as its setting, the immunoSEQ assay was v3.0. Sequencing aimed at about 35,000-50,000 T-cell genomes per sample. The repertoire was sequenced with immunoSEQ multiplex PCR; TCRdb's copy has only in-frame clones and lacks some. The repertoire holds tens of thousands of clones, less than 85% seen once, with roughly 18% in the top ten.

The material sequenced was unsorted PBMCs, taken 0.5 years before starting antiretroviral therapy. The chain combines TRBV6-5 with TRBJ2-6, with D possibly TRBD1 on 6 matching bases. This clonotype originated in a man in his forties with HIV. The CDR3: CASTSAGAGANVLTF. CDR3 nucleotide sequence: TGTGCCAGCACCAGCGCAGGGGCTGGGGCCAACGTCCTGACTTTC.